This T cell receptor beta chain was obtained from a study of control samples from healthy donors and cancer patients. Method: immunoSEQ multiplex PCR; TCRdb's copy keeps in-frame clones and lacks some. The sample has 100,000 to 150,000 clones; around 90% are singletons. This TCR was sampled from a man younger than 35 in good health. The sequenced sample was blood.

CDR3 region: CAWMQGALNTEAFF. The CDR3 DNA reads TGTGCCTGGATGCAGGGGGCCTTGAACACTGAAGCTTTCTTT. The chain employs TRBV30 and TRBJ1-1; 8 nucleotides match TRBD1. V gave up 4 bases and J gave up 0 bases; unmatched junction bases: 4. The CDR3 contains 14 residues. The germline CDR1 and CDR2 sequences are GTSNPN and SVGIG (reference sequence).